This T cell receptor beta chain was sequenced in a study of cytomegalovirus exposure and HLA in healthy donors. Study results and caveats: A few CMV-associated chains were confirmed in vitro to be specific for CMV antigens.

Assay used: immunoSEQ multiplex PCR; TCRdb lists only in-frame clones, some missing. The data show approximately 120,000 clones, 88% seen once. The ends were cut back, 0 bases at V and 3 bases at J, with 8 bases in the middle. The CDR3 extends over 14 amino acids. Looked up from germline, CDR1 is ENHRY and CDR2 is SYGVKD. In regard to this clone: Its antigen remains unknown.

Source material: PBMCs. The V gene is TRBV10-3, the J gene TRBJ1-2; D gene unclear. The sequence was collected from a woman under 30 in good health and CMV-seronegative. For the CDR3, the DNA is TGTGCCATCAGTGAGTCGAGGCAGTACTATGGCTACACCTTC. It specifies CAISESRQYYGYTF.